Listed here are 5 T cell receptor beta chains from one sample, sequenced in a study of spatial heterogeneity in lung cancer. Sample time point: sample taken at primary tumor resection. Each CDR3 protein is one row after TCRdb ran MiXCR on the 5' RACE reads. The repertoire holds 39,000 or so distinct CDR3 sequences, with 6.5% to 9.5% as singletons. The input for sequencing was PBMCs, taken at surgery. These receptors were obtained from a male donor with early-stage non-small cell lung cancer.

This clonotype was counted at least ten times. V usage is TRBV29-1 and J usage is TRBJ2-1; D gene unclear. Germline V CDR1 and CDR2: SQVTM, ANQGSEA. The CDR3 consists of 12 residues. The ends were cut back, 2 bases at V and 4 bases at J, with 6 bases in the middle. The CDR3 DNA reads as TGCAGCGTTGAAAGGGCGTACAATGAGCAGTTCTTC. This codes for CSVERAYNEQFF.

This clonotype was recorded many times. The CDR3 protein is CASSLGRGQGYEQYV. CDR3 sequence (DNA): TGTGCCAGCAGCTTAGGCCGAGGACAGGGCTACGAGCAGTACGTC. This chain joins TRBV11-2 and TRBJ2-7; 8 nucleotides align to TRBD1. CDR3 length: 15 amino acids. Looked up from germline, CDR1 is SGHAT and CDR2 is FQNNGV. Unmatched junction bases numbered 5, after V lost 1 base and J lost 3 bases.

This clonotype was seen ten or more times. The chain employs TRBV11-1 and TRBJ2-1; D is unresolved. Trimming took off 1 base at V and 5 bases at J, with 12 bases between the two ends. The CDR3 sequence is 15 residues long. Per germline, CDR1 SGHAT and CDR2 FQDESV (reference sequence). CDR3 sequence reads: CASSLGSGDHNEQFF. CDR3 sequence (DNA): TGTGCCAGCAGCTTAGGGTCAGGCGACCACAATGAGCAGTTCTTC.

Within the sample, this clonotype is medium-sized. The chain is built from TRBV29-1 and TRBJ2-1; 13 positions agree with TRBD2. Germline CDR1 is SQVTM and CDR2 is ANQGSEA. Trimming removed 3 bases from V and 7 bases from J; junction bases left unmatched: 12. The length of the CDR3 is 17 residues. CDR3 residues: CSVDGGTSGTLWNEQFF. Written as DNA, the CDR3 is TGCAGCGTTGATGGGGGGACTAGCGGGACCCTCTGGAATGAGCAGTTCTTC.

This clonotype appeared many times. The genes are TRBV30 and TRBJ2-1, with 12 bases lining up with TRBD2. Looked up from germline, CDR1 is GTSNPN and CDR2 is SVGIG (reference sequence). J gave up 9 bases and V 3 bases, and 9 bases lay outside the gene matches. The CDR3 consists of 15 residues. CDR3 bases: TGTGCCTGGAGCGCCCTAGCGGGGGGGCGCGGTGAGCAGTTCTTC. It yields the protein CAWSALAGGRGEQFF.